A single sample is the source of the 14 T cell receptor beta chains below, sequenced in a study of blood T cell repertoires in COVID-19 (dated by TCRdb to about 2020). Libraries came from the immunoSEQ multiplex PCR assay. In TCRdb, the immuneACCESS table is reduced to in-frame sequences with V and J assigned. These tables do not hold every clone; where another copy was compared, an unresolved V gene accounts for under half, and the others remain unexplained. The sample profile shows 160,000 or so clones; about 83% of them were found once. Clones ranked in the top ten supply roughly 13% of the sample. The sequenced sample consisted of peripheral blood. These receptors all come from a man between 65 and 85 years old who had recovered from COVID-19.

The chain uses TRBV7-9 and TRBJ2-1, with TRBD2 matching 7 bases. V dropped 3 bases and J dropped 6; count of bases not matched to a gene: 5. This CDR3 has 14 amino acids. Germline CDR1 is SEHNR and CDR2 is FQNEAQ (reference sequence). The CDR3 reads CASSFSSGFNEQFF. The CDR3 DNA is TGTGCCAGCAGCTTTTCTAGCGGCTTCAATGAGCAGTTCTTC.

The chain uses TRBV4-1 and TRBJ2-3; D is undetermined. Looked up from germline, CDR1 is MGHRA and CDR2 is YSYEKL. Trimming shortened V by 1 base and J by 2 bases, and 10 bases separated the two germline ends. This CDR3 is built from 15 residues. The CDR3 DNA follows: TGCGCCAGCAGCCAAGCTCAAGACATCACAGATACGCAGTATTTT. Protein product: CASSQAQDITDTQYF.

The chain carries TRBV5-1 and TRBJ2-5; a possible D gene is TRBD2 (5 bases). Germline V gene lookup returns CDR1 SGHRS and CDR2 YFSETQ. V was cut by 1 base and J by 5 bases, with 15 bases left in between. The CDR3 length is 15 residues. The CDR3 coding sequence is TGCGCCAGCAGCTTGATGGGGAATAGGGAGGAGACCCAGTACTTC. It yields the protein CASSLMGNREETQYF.

The chain carries TRBV7-9 and TRBJ2-3; possibly TRBD2 for D (6 bases). The germline gives CDR1 SEHNR, CDR2 FQNEAQ (reference sequence). CDR3 length: 13 residues. The germline V and J ends were trimmed by 5 bases and 12 bases, with 18 bases remaining between them. CDR3 protein: CASSNLQEGPQYF. The CDR3 DNA sequence: TGTGCCAGCAGCAACTTACAGGAGGGGCCTCAGTATTTT.

DNA for the CDR3: TGTGCCAGCAGCCAATCGGGGGGCTACACCTTC. This sequence encodes CASSQSGGYTF. V is TRBV3-1 (or the pseudogene TRBV3-2) and J is TRBJ1-2; D is ambiguous. Trimming removed 2 bases at V and 8 bases at J, with 6 bases between. The CDR3 has 11 residues. CDR1 and CDR2 (germline): LGHDT, YNNKEL (reference sequence).

The chain employs TRBV9 and TRBJ2-1; 12 bases are shared with TRBD2. J gave up 5 bases and V 3 bases, and 6 bases lay outside the gene matches. This CDR3 is 16 amino acids long. Germline loops: CDR1 SGDLS, CDR2 YYNGEE. DNA for the CDR3: TGTGCCAGCAGCGCCCCCGGGACTAGCGGGCACAATGAGCAGTTCTTC. It specifies CASSAPGTSGHNEQFF.

The chain is built from TRBV7-9 and TRBJ1-4; maybe TRBD1 (5 bases). CDR3 size: 13 residues. Trimming took off 5 bases at V and 8 bases at J, with 12 bases between the two ends. Germline assignment: CDR1 SEHNR and CDR2 FQNEAQ (reference sequence). Here the CDR3 DNA reads TGTGCCAGCAGCGTCGACGCAGGGGAAAAACTGTTTTTT. It specifies CASSVDAGEKLFF.

The genes are TRBV6-5 and TRBJ2-2, with 9 bases matching TRBD2. This CDR3 has 15 amino acids. Trimming took 9 bases from V and 8 from J; bases not matched to a gene: 13. Per the germline V gene, CDR1 is MNHEY and CDR2 is SVGAGI. CDR3 nucleotide sequence: TGTGCCAGTTCCCTGGGGGGACTAGCCTCTGGGGAGCTGTTTTTT. Amino acids: CASSLGGLASGELFF.

In this sample, this clone turned up once. CDR3 residues: CASSGLLSSYNSPLHF. DNA of the CDR3: TGTGCCAGTAGCGGACTGTTGAGCTCCTATAATTCACCCCTCCACTTT. The V gene is TRBV19, the J gene TRBJ1-6; unclear D gene. This CDR3 contains 16 residues. V lost 6 bases and J lost 0, with 12 bases in between. CDR1 and CDR2 from the germline V gene are LNHDA and SQIVND (reference sequence).

Worth noting for this clone: Other DNA variants within this sample encode the same CDR3. The chain couples TRBV28 to TRBJ2-7; TRBD2 matches 10 bases. Germline values: CDR1 MDHEN, CDR2 SYDVKM. This CDR3 comprises 15 residues. J gave up 2 bases and V 2 bases, and 3 bases lay outside the gene matches. For the CDR3, the DNA is TGTGCCAGCAGTTTAGGACTAGCGGACCCCTACGAGCAGTACTTC. Protein: CASSLGLADPYEQYF.

J is TRBJ2-3 and V is TRBV11-3, with 7 positions matching TRBD2. V was pared by 5 bases and J by 5 bases, with 19 bases of the junction left unmatched. The CDR3 is 18 amino acids. The germline gives CDR1 SGHNT, CDR2 YENEEA. The DNA of the CDR3 is TGTGCCAGCAGCCTATCTTCTAGCGGCTCGAGAGTGGGAGATACGCAGTATTTT. This gives the protein CASSLSSSGSRVGDTQYF.

This clone was picked up one time. The rearrangement joins TRBV2 to TRBJ1-5; 9 nucleotides align to TRBD1. V lost 6 bases, J lost 1 base, and 4 bases stayed unmatched. Germline CDR1 reads SNHLY; CDR2 reads FYNNEI. This CDR3 has 15 residues. CDR3 DNA sequence: TGTGCCAGCAGGGTAGGGACAGGGAGCAATCAGCCCCAGCATTTT. It is translated as CASRVGTGSNQPQHF.

As DNA, the CDR3 is TGTGCCAGCAGTTTATACAGGGGCTCCTACGAGCAGTACTTC. Amino acid sequence: CASSLYRGSYEQYF. The chain is built from TRBV27 and TRBJ2-7, with 7 positions matching TRBD1. The germline V gene encodes CDR1 MNHEY and CDR2 SMNVEV (reference sequence). This CDR3 contains 14 residues. J gave up 0 bases and V 1 base, and 0 bases lay outside the gene matches.

This sequence joins TRBV2 and TRBJ2-5, with D possibly being TRBD1 (6 bases). Trimming took off 8 bases at V and 4 bases at J, with 14 bases between the two ends. The CDR3 has 13 amino acids. Germline lookup yields CDR1 SNHLY and CDR2 FYNNEI. The CDR3 region is CASSTGLSETQYF. The CDR3 region has the DNA TGTGCCAGCTCTACAGGGTTGTCAGAGACCCAGTACTTC. Drawing the rest from reference TRBV2 and TRBJ2-5, the complete variable domain is EPEVTQTPSHQVTQMGQEVILRCVPISNHLYFYWYRQILGQKVEFLVSFYNNEISEKSEIFDDQFSVERPDGSNFTLKIRSTKLEDSAMYFCASSTGLSETQYFGPGTRLLVL.